One sample yielded the 18 T cell receptor beta chains listed below, sequenced in a study of blood T cells in healthy people across ages. PCR was performed a second time for about 6 to 11 cycles using a sample-barcoded 5' primer and a J-beta primer mix. TCRdb re-called the 5' RACE reads through MiXCR, storing one row per CDR3 protein. The data contain 920,000 or so distinct CDR3 sequences, more than 35% of them singletons. The sample comprised blood. Source of these receptors: a woman between 55 and 75 years old in good health.

The chain uses TRBV29-1 and TRBJ2-7; D may match TRBD1 or TRBD2 (5 bases each). Near its end, the DNA agrees better with TRBJ2-5, so the J call may be wrong. The germline V gene encodes CDR1 SQVTM and CDR2 ANQGSEA. CDR3 length equals 15 residues. CDR3 in DNA: TGCAGCGTTGGACCGCACCCGGGACGCAGAGAGACCCAGTACTTC. As protein: CSVGPHPGRRETQYF.

A word on this clonotype: A much larger clone differs by one base, so this may be a read error. The chain uses TRBV5-1 and TRBJ1-2; D not certain. The germline V and J ends were trimmed by 4 bases and 3 bases, with 13 bases remaining between them. This CDR3 contains 14 residues. Germline lookup yields CDR1 SGHRS and CDR2 YFSETQ. Written as DNA, the CDR3 is TGCGCCAGCAGCGTGGTGGTTAACGACTATGGCTACACCTTC. Protein sequence: CASSVVVNDYGYTF.

This chain uses TRBV20-1 with TRBJ2-1, with TRBD2 matching 9 bases. The better agreement between TRBJ2-7 and the DNA end casts doubt on the J call. CDR1 and CDR2 (germline): DFQATT, SNEGSKA (reference sequence). The CDR3 covers 16 residues. CDR3 nucleotides: TGCAGTGCTAGATTAAGCGGGAGGAGCTCCTACAATGAGCAGTACTTC. Protein product: CSARLSGRSSYNEQYF.

This clonotype appeared a few times. This chain uses TRBV7-9 with TRBJ1-5; 8 nucleotides agree with TRBD1. Trimming took 5 bases from V and 2 from J; bases not matched to a gene: 2. The CDR3 extends over 14 amino acids. Per the germline V gene, CDR1 is SEHNR and CDR2 is FQNEAQ (reference sequence). The CDR3 coding sequence is TGTGCCAGCAGCCCGGACAGGGGCAATCAGCCCCAGCATTTT. This codes for CASSPDRGNQPQHF.

The rearrangement joins TRBV27 to TRBJ2-1; no reliable D call. The J call is uncertain, as TRBJ2-7 better fits the DNA end. Germline V CDR1 and CDR2: MNHEY, SMNVEV (reference sequence). This CDR3 spans 18 amino acids. The CDR3 reads CASSLSQLISATYNEQYF. The CDR3 bases are TGTGCCAGCAGTTTATCCCAGCTAATATCCGCAACCTACAATGAGCAGTACTTC.

The chain couples TRBV7-2 to TRBJ1-5; D gene ambiguous. Looked up from germline, CDR1 is SGHTA and CDR2 is FQGNSA. Deletions cut 1 base from V and 1 base from J, with 11 bases between. This CDR3 has 16 residues. CDR3 amino acids: CASSLVVHPSNQPQHF. For the CDR3, the DNA is TGTGCCAGCAGCTTAGTAGTGCACCCCAGCAATCAGCCCCAGCATTTT.

The chain combines TRBV11-2 with TRBJ1-1; the D is unclear. Germline V lookup: CDR1 SGHAT, CDR2 FQNNGV. The CDR3 has 14 residues. With 3 bases removed from V and 1 base from J, the gap between germline ends came to 9 bases. This CDR3 reads CASSFDGSNTEAFF. The CDR3 DNA reads as TGTGCCAGCAGCTTTGACGGATCGAACACTGAAGCTTTCTTT.

The chain carries TRBV4-1 and TRBJ2-5; 11 bases match TRBD2. Germline trimming cut 3 bases from V and 11 bases from J; bases unmatched to any gene: 11. CDR1 MGHRA and CDR2 YSYEKL come from the germline V gene. The CDR3 runs to 15 residues. CDR3 residues: CASSHGTSGYNEQYF. The CDR3 DNA reads as TGCGCCAGCAGCCACGGGACTAGCGGATACAATGAGCAGTACTTC.

This clonotype occurred once. This sequence joins TRBV20-1 and TRBJ2-7, with 11 bases identical to TRBD2. V shed 0 bases, J shed 4 bases, and the junction held 5 bases outside the gene matches. This CDR3 region has 15 residues. Germline V CDR1 and CDR2: DFQATT, SNEGSKA (reference sequence). The CDR3 coding sequence is TGCAGTGCTAGAGATAAGGCTAGCGGGAGGTACGAGCAGTACTTC. As protein: CSARDKASGRYEQYF.

This clonotype was recorded a few times. This rearrangement joins TRBV5-1 to TRBJ2-4; the D is unclear. The end of the DNA is better explained by TRBJ2-7, so the J call may be wrong. Germline CDR1 reads SGHRS; CDR2 reads YFSETQ. This CDR3 is 13 amino acids long. The CDR3 coding sequence is TGCGCCAGCAGAAGTGGTTCGTTCTACGAGCAGTACTTC. Translating it yields CASRSGSFYEQYF.

This rearrangement joins TRBV10-3 to TRBJ1-1, with D unclear. CDR1 and CDR2 (germline): ENHRY, SYGVKD. The CDR3 has 14 residues. V was trimmed by 0 bases and J by 1 base, leaving 6 bases between them. DNA of the CDR3: TGTGCCATCAGTGAGTCGCGTTCGAACACTGAAGCTTTCTTT. Residues: CAISESRSNTEAFF.

CDR3 in amino acids: CASGTLRVDEQYF. Here the CDR3 DNA reads TGTGCTAGTGGGACTCTCAGGGTGGATGAGCAGTACTTC. This chain uses TRBV12-5 with TRBJ2-7; possibly TRBD1 for D (5 bases). The CDR3 has 13 amino acids. The V gene's germline CDR1 is LGHNT and CDR2 FRNRAP. V lost 6 bases and J 7 bases, leaving 16 bases between the germline ends.

This sequence joins TRBV29-1 and TRBJ2-7; no clear D. CDR3 size: 13 residues. CDR1 and CDR2 (germline): SQVTM, ANQGSEA. Trimming pared 4 bases from V and 0 bases from J, leaving 10 bases between. In DNA, the CDR3 is TGCAGCGTTGGTTTACGGATCTCCTACGAGCAGTACTTC. It is translated as CSVGLRISYEQYF.

The V call is TRBV11-2, the J call TRBJ2-1, with a tentative D call TRBD2 (5 bases). Germline lookup yields CDR1 SGHAT and CDR2 FQNNGV. The CDR3 has 14 amino acids. Trimming shortened V by 0 bases and J by 7 bases, and 10 bases separated the two germline ends. The DNA for the CDR3 is TGTGCCAGCAGCTTAGAGGTGGGAGTAAATGAGCAGTTCTTC. Translating it yields CASSLEVGVNEQFF.

This clonotype was observed a few times. V gene TRBV20-1 combines with J gene TRBJ1-2; D is possibly TRBD1 (6 bases). Germline V gives CDR1 DFQATT, CDR2 SNEGSKA (reference sequence). V was shortened by 0 bases and J by 4 bases, with 18 bases between the two germline ends. The CDR3 runs 16 residues. The CDR3 protein is CSARDRQALILYGYTF. DNA of the CDR3: TGCAGTGCTAGAGATCGACAGGCCCTGATTCTCTATGGCTACACCTTC.

The CDR3 protein is CASSIRGREAFF. CDR3 DNA: TGTGCCAGCTCTATCAGGGGGCGCGAGGCTTTCTTT. J is TRBJ1-1 and V is TRBV2, with TRBD1 matching over 8 bases. This CDR3 contains 12 residues. Germline lookup yields CDR1 SNHLY and CDR2 FYNNEI. J gave up 11 bases and V 8 bases, and 10 bases lay outside the gene matches.

This clonotype was seen a few times. The chain couples TRBV18 to TRBJ2-5; D unresolved. The CDR3 extends over 13 amino acids. Looked up from germline, CDR1 is KGHSH and CDR2 is LQKENI. Trimming stripped 0 bases from V and 2 bases from J, with 4 bases between. This CDR3 reads CASSPPGQETQYF. The CDR3 region has the DNA TGTGCCAGCTCACCACCGGGGCAAGAGACCCAGTACTTC.

The chain recombines TRBV27 with TRBJ1-2; TRBD1 is a possible D gene (5 bases). Trimming took off 0 bases at V and 6 bases at J, with 11 bases between the two ends. The CDR3 is 14 residues long. Germline loops: CDR1 MNHEY, CDR2 SMNVEV (reference sequence). This chain's CDR3 is CASSLSIRGHGYTF. CDR3 DNA: TGTGCCAGCAGTTTATCGATACGGGGCCATGGCTACACCTTC.